Below are 28 T cell receptor beta chains sequenced from a single sample in a study of identical twins. MiXCR was run by TCRdb on the 5' RACE reads, yielding one entry per CDR3 protein. This sample carries some 1,600,000 distinct CDR3 sequences, around 29% of them seen once, and the ten largest clones take approximately 0.25%. Sequencing was carried out using cord blood. Receptors were obtained from a newborn girl in good health.

This clonotype was seen once. The rearrangement uses TRBV5-1 and TRBJ1-1, with 7 bases matching TRBD1. Per the germline V gene, CDR1 is SGHRS and CDR2 is YFSETQ. The V gene end was trimmed by 3 bases and the J gene end by 0 bases; junction bases not matched to a gene: 5. The CDR3 contains 15 residues. For the CDR3, the DNA is TGCGCCAGCAGCTCAGGACAGGTAATGAACACTGAAGCTTTCTTT. Amino acids: CASSSGQVMNTEAFF.

The DNA of the CDR3 is TGTGCCAGCAGCCCGGGGAGACTAGCGGGGGCCACAGATACGCAGTATTTT. Translating gives CASSPGRLAGATDTQYF. J is TRBJ2-3 and V is TRBV11-2, with TRBD2 matching over 12 bases. Germline CDR1 and CDR2: SGHAT and FQNNGV. V lost 5 bases to trimming and J lost 2 bases; unmatched junction nucleotides: 8. This CDR3 is 17 amino acids long.

In this sample, this clonotype turned up a few times. The rearrangement uses TRBV6-6 and TRBJ1-6, with 7 bases that match TRBD1. The CDR3 spans 14 residues. Trimming took 6 bases from V and 7 from J; bases not matched to a gene: 6. Germline V gene data show CDR1 as MNHNY and CDR2 as SVGAGI (reference sequence). Written as DNA, the CDR3 is TGTGCCAGCAGGAGACAGGGCATCAATTCACCCCTCCACTTT. It encodes CASRRQGINSPLHF.

Concerning this clonotype: Just one base apart from a much larger clone, this may be a read error. This chain uses TRBV29-1 with TRBJ2-1; 10 bases agree with TRBD2. Germline V CDR1 and CDR2: SQVTM, ANQGSEA. The CDR3 extends over 14 amino acids. This CDR3 is CSVLAGVSNNEQFF. In DNA, the CDR3 is TGCAGCGTCCTAGCGGGAGTCTCCAACAATGAGCAGTTCTTC.

V is TRBV7-2 and J is TRBJ2-3, with 10 bases aligning to TRBD2. Trimming removed 4 bases from V and 1 base from J; junction bases left unmatched: 5. The length of the CDR3 is 16 residues. Germline V CDR1 and CDR2: SGHTA, FQGNSA. The CDR3: CASSWYGTSGTDTQYF. The CDR3 DNA reads as TGTGCCAGCAGCTGGTACGGGACTAGCGGCACAGATACGCAGTATTTT.

The V and J genes are TRBV5-1 and TRBJ2-2, with D perhaps TRBD2 (6 bases). This CDR3 has 15 residues. The germline gives CDR1 SGHRS, CDR2 YFSETQ. The V and J ends lost 6 bases and 1 base respectively, with 13 bases between them. The CDR3 spells CASTLATENTGELFF. Written as DNA, the CDR3 is TGCGCCAGCACCCTAGCGACAGAGAACACCGGGGAGCTGTTTTTT.

This clonotype was found a few times. The V and J genes are TRBV6-2 or TRBV6-3 and TRBJ1-1; no reliable D call. Trimming removed 5 bases at V and 1 base at J, with 17 bases between. The germline gives CDR1 MNHEY, CDR2 SVGEGT. This CDR3 spans 16 amino acids. The CDR3 bases are TGTGCCAGCAGTACGACGCATCAGCGTTGGAACACTGAAGCTTTCTTT. Protein: CASSTTHQRWNTEAFF.

There are a few counts of this clonotype. The chain combines TRBV12-3 or TRBV12-4 with TRBJ2-3; weak D call: TRBD2 (5 bases). The V end was cut by 3 bases, the J end by 5 bases, with 15 bases between. The CDR3 length is 15 residues. Here the CDR3 reads CASSFRGASQDTQYF. CDR3 coding DNA: TGTGCCAGCAGTTTCCGCGGAGCTAGCCAAGATACGCAGTATTTT.

In its sample, this clonotype was seen many times. V is TRBV11-2 and J is TRBJ2-5; 8 nucleotides line up with TRBD1. CDR3 length: 17 residues. Germline V gives CDR1 SGHAT, CDR2 FQNNGV. Trimming cost V 0 bases and J 1 base; bases outside gene matches: 7. The CDR3 reads CASSLDPAGGFQETQYF. CDR3 nucleotides: TGTGCCAGCAGCTTAGATCCTGCAGGGGGCTTCCAAGAGACCCAGTACTTC. Full variable domain (remainder filled in from reference TRBV11-2 and TRBJ2-5): EAGVAQSPRYKIIEKRQSVAFWCNPISGHATLYWYQQILGQGPKLLIQFQNNGVVDDSQLPKDRFSAERLKGVDSTLKIQPAKLEDSAVYLCASSLDPAGGFQETQYFGPGTRLLVL.

This clonotype was observed a few times. J is TRBJ2-3 and V is TRBV12-3 or TRBV12-4; TRBD1 matches at 7 bases. Losses at the gene ends were 5 bases for V and 2 bases for J; bases not matched to a gene: 10. This CDR3 is 16 amino acids long. CDR3 amino acids: CASSEQGFSFTDTQYF. Here the CDR3 DNA reads TGTGCCAGCAGTGAACAGGGGTTCTCCTTCACAGATACGCAGTATTTT.

V is TRBV27 and J is TRBJ2-1, with D perhaps matching TRBD2 (6 bases). Germline values: CDR1 MNHEY, CDR2 SMNVEV (reference sequence). The germline V and J ends were trimmed by 4 bases and 3 bases, with 19 bases remaining between them. CDR3 size: 17 residues. The CDR3 DNA is TGTGCCAGCAGTTCTGGAGGGTCCCCGGTGGTCTACAATGAGCAGTTCTTC. Its protein product is CASSSGGSPVVYNEQFF.

This clonotype was detected only a few times. The gene calls are TRBV20-1 and TRBJ2-1; possible D gene TRBD2, 7 bases. V was shortened by 2 bases and J by 1 base, with 12 bases between the two germline ends. This CDR3 comprises 15 residues. Germline-derived CDR1 and CDR2 are DFQATT and SNEGSKA (reference sequence). CDR3 region: CSARPGGPSYNEQFF. The CDR3 DNA follows: TGCAGTGCTAGACCCGGGGGGCCTTCCTACAATGAGCAGTTCTTC.

This clonotype has a handful of counts. This rearrangement joins TRBV6-1 to TRBJ2-7; 8 bases match TRBD2. Germline CDR1 MNHNS, CDR2 SASEGT. CDR3 size: 17 residues. The V segment lost 1 base and the J segment 0 bases; nucleotides outside the gene matches: 8. The CDR3 here is CASSEGHRLAYSYEQYF. The CDR3 coding sequence is TGTGCCAGCAGTGAAGGCCACCGACTAGCGTACTCCTACGAGCAGTACTTC.

This chain connects TRBV5-1 to TRBJ2-1; 8 nucleotides line up with TRBD1. In germline, CDR1 is SGHRS, CDR2 YFSETQ. This CDR3 region has 15 residues. Trimming took 3 bases from V and 8 from J; bases not matched to a gene: 10. CDR3 protein: CASSSRDRSTDEQFF. DNA of the CDR3: TGCGCCAGCAGCTCCCGGGACAGGAGCACGGATGAGCAGTTCTTC.

This clonotype was observed a few times. The chain recombines TRBV5-1 with TRBJ2-5; tentatively, D is TRBD2 (5 bases). The CDR3 consists of 14 residues. Between the trimmed V and J ends, which lost 0 bases and 4 bases, there was a span of 10 bases. Germline V gene sequence: CDR1 SGHRS, CDR2 YFSETQ. The CDR3 is CASSLELGGETQYF. DNA of the CDR3: TGCGCCAGCAGCTTGGAGCTAGGAGGAGAGACCCAGTACTTC.

The V call is TRBV5-1, the J call TRBJ2-3, with TRBD1 identical over 8 bases. The CDR3 length is 16 residues. The V and J ends lost 4 bases and 4 bases, in that order; junction bases with no gene match: 11. In germline, CDR1 is SGHRS, CDR2 YFSETQ. The chain's CDR3 is CASSGQGTDWADTQYF. DNA of the CDR3: TGCGCCAGCAGCGGACAGGGTACGGACTGGGCAGATACGCAGTATTTT.

This chain joins TRBV4-1 and TRBJ1-6; weak D call: TRBD1 (5 bases). The ends were cut back, 5 bases at V and 8 bases at J, with 13 bases in the middle. CDR3 size: 14 residues. Germline assignment: CDR1 MGHRA and CDR2 YSYEKL. In nucleotides, the CDR3 is TGCGCCAGCAGCTCAGGGTCTTGGGATTCACCCCTCCACTTT. Its protein product is CASSSGSWDSPLHF.

This clonotype has only a few counts. The chain recombines TRBV12-3 or TRBV12-4 with TRBJ2-1, with TRBD2 as a possible D gene (5 bases). This CDR3 region has 13 residues. The V gene lost 5 bases and the J gene lost 9 bases, with 14 bases spanning the gap. CDR3 in amino acids: CASSALLEGEQFF. In DNA form, the CDR3 reads TGTGCCAGCAGTGCATTACTAGAAGGTGAGCAGTTCTTC.

The chain recombines TRBV27 with TRBJ1-5; 7 nucleotides align to TRBD1. J lost 1 base, V lost 3 bases, and 3 bases had no gene match. CDR3 length equals 15 residues. The V gene's germline CDR1 is MNHEY and CDR2 SMNVEV (reference sequence). CDR3: CASSFGTESNQPQHF. The CDR3 nucleotides read TGTGCCAGCAGTTTCGGGACAGAAAGCAATCAGCCCCAGCATTTT.

The chain links TRBV7-2 to TRBJ2-5; unclear D gene. Germline-derived CDR1 and CDR2 are SGHTA and FQGNSA. The V end was cut by 3 bases, the J end by 2 bases, with 10 bases between. CDR3 size: 14 residues. The CDR3 here is CASSFYDNQETQYF. The CDR3 DNA sequence: TGTGCCAGCAGCTTTTACGACAATCAAGAGACCCAGTACTTC.

The sample holds a few counts of this clonotype. The V call is TRBV20-1, the J call TRBJ2-1; D uncertain. Germline loops: CDR1 DFQATT, CDR2 SNEGSKA (reference sequence). The CDR3 runs 13 residues. V lost 6 bases to trimming and J lost 4 bases, with 13 bases between them. This CDR3 is CSAPGSVYNEQFF. Written as DNA, the CDR3 is TGCAGTGCCCCGGGTTCTGTTTACAATGAGCAGTTCTTC.

In this sample, this clonotype turned up a few times. The chain carries TRBV5-1 and TRBJ1-1; 10 bases agree with TRBD1. Germline CDR1 is SGHRS and CDR2 is YFSETQ. V dropped 0 bases and J dropped 11; count of bases not matched to a gene: 4. CDR3 length equals 13 residues. CDR3 in amino acids: CASSLAGTGVAFF. The CDR3 coding sequence is TGCGCCAGCAGCTTGGCGGGGACAGGGGTTGCTTTCTTT.

The chain employs TRBV13 and TRBJ2-7, with D perhaps matching TRBD1 or TRBD2 (5 bases each). The CDR3 spans 15 residues. Per the germline V gene, CDR1 is PRHDT and CDR2 is FYEKMQ (reference sequence). The V and J ends lost 5 bases and 0 bases respectively, with 14 bases between them. CDR3 region: CASSKRGGGSYEQYF. The CDR3 nucleotides are TGTGCCAGCAGCAAAAGGGGTGGAGGCTCCTACGAGCAGTACTTC.

This clonotype has more than one count but fewer than ten. The chain recombines TRBV24-1 with TRBJ1-1; D gene uncertain. This CDR3 comprises 15 residues. CDR1 and CDR2 from the germline V gene are KGHDR and SFDVKD. V was trimmed by 5 bases and J by 0 bases, leaving 12 bases between them. Here the CDR3 DNA reads TGTGCCACCAGTGGTGGGCGGGGATTGAACACTGAAGCTTTCTTT. Its translation is CATSGGRGLNTEAFF.

To note about this clonotype: A read error is possible here, since a much larger clone lies one base away. The J gene is TRBJ2-7, the V gene TRBV29-1; a weak D match, TRBD2 (5 bases). This CDR3 has 11 residues. Trimming stripped 1 base from V and 10 bases from J, with 11 bases between. Germline V CDR1 and CDR2: SQVTM, ANQGSEA. CDR3 bases: TGCAGCGTTGAAGGGCTAGCCAAACAGTACTTC. As protein: CSVEGLAKQYF.

The J gene is TRBJ1-6, the V gene TRBV6-5; no reliable D call. Looked up from germline, CDR1 is MNHEY and CDR2 is SVGAGI. The CDR3 is made up of 13 amino acids. V lost 6 bases and J lost 6, with 9 bases in between. The CDR3 loop reads CASRWALNSPLHF. In nucleotides, the CDR3 is TGTGCCAGCAGATGGGCCCTTAATTCACCCCTCCACTTT.

This clonotype was seen a handful of times. The chain carries TRBV4-1 and TRBJ1-1, with a weak D call TRBD1 (5 bases). Trimming pared 1 base from V and 6 bases from J, leaving 15 bases between. The V gene's germline CDR1 is MGHRA and CDR2 YSYEKL. The CDR3 covers 15 residues. The CDR3 sequence: CASSQGRAQGSEAFF. The DNA of the CDR3 is TGCGCCAGCAGCCAAGGTCGGGCGCAGGGTTCTGAAGCTTTCTTT.

This clonotype appeared a few times. The V gene is TRBV11-2, the J gene TRBJ2-5; D not certain. Trimming pared 3 bases from V and 4 bases from J, leaving 9 bases between. The germline V gene has CDR1 SGHAT and CDR2 FQNNGV. This CDR3 contains 13 residues. The CDR3: CASSFPMRETQYF. In DNA, the CDR3 is TGTGCCAGCAGCTTCCCGATGAGAGAGACCCAGTACTTC.